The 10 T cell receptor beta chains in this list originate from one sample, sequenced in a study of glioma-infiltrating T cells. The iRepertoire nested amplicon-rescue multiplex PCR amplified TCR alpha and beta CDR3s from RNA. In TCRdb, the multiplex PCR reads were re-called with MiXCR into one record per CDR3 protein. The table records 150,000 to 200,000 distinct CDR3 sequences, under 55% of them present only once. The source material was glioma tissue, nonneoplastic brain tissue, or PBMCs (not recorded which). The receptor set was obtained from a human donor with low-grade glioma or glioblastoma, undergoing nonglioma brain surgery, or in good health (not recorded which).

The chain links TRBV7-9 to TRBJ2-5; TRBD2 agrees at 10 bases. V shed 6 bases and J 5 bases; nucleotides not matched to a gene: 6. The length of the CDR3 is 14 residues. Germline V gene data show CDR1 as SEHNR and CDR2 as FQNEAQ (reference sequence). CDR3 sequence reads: CASRSSGRGETQYF. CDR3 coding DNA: TGTGCCAGCAGAAGCAGCGGGAGGGGGGAGACCCAGTACTTC.

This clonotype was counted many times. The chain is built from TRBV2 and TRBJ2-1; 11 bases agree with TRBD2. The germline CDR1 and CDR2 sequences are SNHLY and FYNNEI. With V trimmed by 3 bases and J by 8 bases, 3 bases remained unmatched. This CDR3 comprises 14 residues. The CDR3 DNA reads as TGTGCCAGCAGTGATACTAGCGGGAGTTATGAGCAGTTCTTC. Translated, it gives CASSDTSGSYEQFF.

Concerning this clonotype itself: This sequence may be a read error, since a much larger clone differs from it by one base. This CDR3 is CASSQEGRMGSEEFF. The CDR3, as DNA: TGTGCCAGCAGCCAAGAAGGACGTATGGGGTCTGAGGAGTTCTTC. This chain links TRBV3-1 with TRBJ2-1; D is ambiguous. CDR3 length: 15 residues. Germline CDR1 LGHDT, CDR2 YNNKEL (reference sequence).

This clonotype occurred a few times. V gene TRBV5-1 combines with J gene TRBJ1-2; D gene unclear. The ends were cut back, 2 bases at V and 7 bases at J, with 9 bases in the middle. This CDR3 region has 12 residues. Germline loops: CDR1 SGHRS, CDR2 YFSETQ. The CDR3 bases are TGCGCCAGCAGCTTCGAAGATGGTGGCTACACCTTC. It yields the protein CASSFEDGGYTF.

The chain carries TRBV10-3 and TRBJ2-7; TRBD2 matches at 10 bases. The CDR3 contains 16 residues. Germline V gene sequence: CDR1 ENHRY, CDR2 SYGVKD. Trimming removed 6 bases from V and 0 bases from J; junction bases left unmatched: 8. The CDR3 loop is CAIRGTSERSSYEQYF. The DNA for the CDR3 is TGTGCCATCAGGGGGACTAGCGAACGGAGCTCCTACGAGCAGTACTTC.

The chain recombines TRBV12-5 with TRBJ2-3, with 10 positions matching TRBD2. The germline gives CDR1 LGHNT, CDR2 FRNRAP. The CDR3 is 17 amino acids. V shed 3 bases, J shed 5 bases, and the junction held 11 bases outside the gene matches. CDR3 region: CASGFRTSGDARDTQYF. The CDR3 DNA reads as TGTGCTAGTGGTTTCAGGACTAGCGGCGATGCTCGAGATACGCAGTATTTT.

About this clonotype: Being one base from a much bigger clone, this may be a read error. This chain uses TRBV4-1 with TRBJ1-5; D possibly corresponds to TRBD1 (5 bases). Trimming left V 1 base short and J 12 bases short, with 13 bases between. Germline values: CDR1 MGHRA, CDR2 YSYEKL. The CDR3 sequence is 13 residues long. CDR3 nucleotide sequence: TGCGCCAGCAGCCAAGGGACGGGACGGCACCAGCATTTT. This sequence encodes CASSQGTGRHQHF.

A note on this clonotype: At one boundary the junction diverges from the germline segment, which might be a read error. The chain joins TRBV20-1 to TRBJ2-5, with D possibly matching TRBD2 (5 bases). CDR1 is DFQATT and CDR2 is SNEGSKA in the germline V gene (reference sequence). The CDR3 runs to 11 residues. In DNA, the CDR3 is TGCAGTGCTGGAGGCCAAGAGGCCCAGTACTTC. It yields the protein CSAGGQEAQYF.

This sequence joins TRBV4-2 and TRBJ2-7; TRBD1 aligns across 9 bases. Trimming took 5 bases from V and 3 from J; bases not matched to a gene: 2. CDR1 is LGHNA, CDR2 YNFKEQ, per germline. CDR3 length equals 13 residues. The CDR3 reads CASSWDRDYEQYF. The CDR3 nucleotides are TGTGCCAGCAGCTGGGACAGGGACTACGAGCAGTACTTC.

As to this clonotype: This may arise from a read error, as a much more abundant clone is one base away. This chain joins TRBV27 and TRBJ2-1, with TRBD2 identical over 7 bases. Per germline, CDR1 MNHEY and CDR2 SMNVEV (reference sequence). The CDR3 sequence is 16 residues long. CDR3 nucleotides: TGTGCCAGCAGTCTACTAGCGCAGAGCTCCTACAATGAGCGGTTCTTC. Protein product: CASSLLAQSSYNERFF.